A single TCR beta chain is shown here with its context. What it binds is unknown. This record belongs to a study of post-analysis software for immune sequencing data. V lost 8 bases and J lost 0, with 10 bases in between. The CDR3 is 13 amino acids. Per germline, CDR1 ENHRY and CDR2 SYGVKD. Overall study findings and caveats: TRBV5-6, TRBV5-1 and TRBV20-1 belonged to a set of five TRBV segments that were more frequent in patients than controls. Among multiple sclerosis patients, normalized Chao1 diversity was significantly below that of controls.

Unique molecular identifiers were built into the TCR beta cDNA libraries. The source material, about 0.95 to 11 million T cells, gave rise to approximately 520,000 cDNA molecules. TCRdb processed the PCR reads anew with MiXCR; each CDR3 protein has one entry. The table has roughly 540,000 distinct CDR3 sequences, around a third seen once. The chain is built from TRBV10-3 and TRBJ1-1; D call uncertain. This clonotype was obtained from a girl aged 2-17 years with multiple sclerosis. Sequenced material: blood. CDR3 in amino acids: CAISGYMNTEAFF. Here the CDR3 DNA reads TGTGCCATCTCGGGGTACATGAACACTGAAGCTTTCTTT.